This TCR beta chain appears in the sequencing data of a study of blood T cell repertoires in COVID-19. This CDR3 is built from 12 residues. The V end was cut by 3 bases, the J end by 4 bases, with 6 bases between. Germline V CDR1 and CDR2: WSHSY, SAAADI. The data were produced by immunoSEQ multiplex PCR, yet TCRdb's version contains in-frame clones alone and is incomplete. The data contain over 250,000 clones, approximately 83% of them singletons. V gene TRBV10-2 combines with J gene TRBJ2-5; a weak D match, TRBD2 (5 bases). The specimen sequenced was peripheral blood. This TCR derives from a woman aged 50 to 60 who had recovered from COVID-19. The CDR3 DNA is TGCGCCAGCAGTGAAAGCGGAGAGACCCAGTACTTC. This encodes CASSESGETQYF.